This record covers a single T cell receptor beta chain. The target antigen is unknown. The entry originates in a study of cytomegalovirus exposure and HLA in healthy donors. About the research overall: Earlier, roughly 120 million unique TCR beta sequences were recovered from approximately 180 million T cells by an analysis. Overall study findings and caveats: Most TCR sequences proved rare, with some public TCRs found in many donors. A later analysis found most CMV-associated TCR beta chains apparently HLA-restricted. For cytomegalovirus status, the classifier reportedly gave diagnoses with high specificity and sensitivity.

Amplification used 60 Vbeta primers and 13 Jbeta primers. TCRdb's copy holds only in-frame clones and misses some; the assay was immunoSEQ multiplex PCR. The sample has over 100,000 clones, around 86% seen once. The V end lost 4 bases, the J end lost 8 bases, and 8 bases lay between the germline ends. The germline V gene encodes CDR1 MNHNY and CDR2 SVGAGI (reference sequence). This CDR3 has 11 amino acids. Sequenced input: PBMCs. The V and J genes are TRBV6-6 and TRBJ1-2; D is unclear. This clonotype was sampled from a woman aged 25 to 39 in good health and CMV-seronegative. The chain's CDR3 is CASSSEGGYTF. The CDR3 coding sequence is TGTGCCAGCAGTTCCGAGGGCGGCTACACCTTC.